This T cell receptor (beta chain) was identified during a study of OX40 agonist ivuxolimab in advanced cancers. Looking at the study overall: Age averaged around 60 years (range roughly 23 to 79), and roughly 80% were male. The study reported partial responses in three patients: one hepatocellular carcinoma, two cutaneous melanoma.

Findings of the study overall: At doses 0.1 to 3.0 mg/kg, CD4+ and CD8+ clones expanded. Averaged across samples, CD8+ T cells carried more expanded clones than CD4+ did.

Comments on this clone: The antigen is unknown.

Trimming shortened V by 5 bases and J by 7 bases, and 12 bases separated the two germline ends. CDR1 MNHNS and CDR2 SASEGT come from the germline V gene. This CDR3 region has 13 residues. TCRdb keeps only in-frame clones here, not all; method: immunoSEQ multiplex PCR. The sample comprises 60,000 to 70,000 clones, approximately 90% of which are singletons, and more than 0.9% rests with the top ten. The TCR originated in an adult with an advanced solid tumor such as melanoma, head and neck, liver or kidney cancer. The J gene is TRBJ2-1, the V gene TRBV6-1, with D perhaps given as TRBD1 or TRBD2 (7 bases each). Here the sequenced sample was CD4+ or CD8+ T cells sorted from blood, taken in a trial of the OX40 agonist ivuxolimab. The CDR3 spells CASSRQGGNEQFF. CDR3 coding DNA: TGTGCCAGCAGTCGACAGGGAGGGAATGAGCAGTTCTTC.